This is a list of T cell receptor beta chains from one sample in a study of response to subunit inactivated influenza vaccine. Each CDR3 protein gets one entry after TCRdb re-called the RT-PCR reads with MiXCR. Of about 650,000 distinct CDR3 sequences in the sample, more than 15% were seen once. The sample consisted of PBMCs from blood, taken roughly 12 days after vaccination. The source of these receptors is a man between 50 and 59 years old who received an inactivated influenza vaccine. CDR3s include the opening cysteine and the closing phenylalanine or tryptophan. The order of the fields is D gene, J gene, clone size, V gene, CDR3 protein, CDR3 DNA. D genes are given only for firm matches. Expanded clones get a size class; other rows say once, few or many, or leave the size out.

. TRBJ2-7 . TRBV7-8 CASSGASGSYEQYF TGTGCCAGCAGCGGAGCCAGCGGATCCTACGAGCAGTACTTC
TRBD2 TRBJ2-7 many TRBV3-1 CASSQELAGGYEQYF TGTGCCAGCAGCCAAGAACTAGCGGGAGGTTACGAGCAGTACTTC
TRBD2 TRBJ2-3 . TRBV6-5 CASSSLLTSGVVDTQYF TGTGCCAGCAGTTCCCTCCTGACTAGCGGGGTGGTAGATACGCAGTATTTT
. TRBJ1-5 . TRBV12-3/TRBV12-4 CASSSTPLRQPQHF TGTGCCAGCAGTTCGACCCCCCTCAGGCAGCCCCAGCATTTT
. TRBJ1-1 . TRBV20-1 CSARDRLRDTEAFF TGCAGTGCTAGAGATAGACTGAGGGACACTGAAGCTTTCTTT
. TRBJ1-6 . TRBV25-1 CASSGPNSYNSPLHF TGTGCCAGCAGTGGTCCGAACTCCTATAATTCACCCCTCCACTTT
. TRBJ1-5 few TRBV15 CATSSFFGNQPQHF TGTGCCACCAGTTCCTTTTTTGGCAATCAGCCCCAGCATTTT
. TRBJ2-7 many TRBV10-3 CATRHQGRTYEQYF TGTGCCACCCGCCACCAGGGGCGAACCTACGAGCAGTACTTC
. TRBJ2-3 many TRBV29-1 CSVDVGDTDTQYF TGCAGCGTTGACGTGGGGGACACAGATACGCAGTATTTT
. TRBJ2-3 few TRBV27 CASSFAGRSDTQYF TGTGCCAGCAGTTTTGCAGGGCGGTCAGATACGCAGTATTTT
TRBD1 TRBJ2-1 . TRBV3-1 CASSQDLRQGSNEQFF TGTGCCAGCAGCCAAGATCTGAGACAGGGGAGCAATGAGCAGTTCTTC
. TRBJ2-5 few TRBV5-1 CASSWGQRETQYF TGCGCCAGCAGTTGGGGCCAGCGGGAGACCCAGTACTTC
. TRBJ2-7 few TRBV15 CATSRDGWENHLKQYF TGTGCCACCAGCAGAGACGGGTGGGAAAACCACTTGAAGCAGTACTTC
TRBD1 TRBJ1-5 . TRBV9 CASSRTGTSQPQHF TGTGCCAGCAGCCGGACAGGGACATCTCAGCCCCAGCATTTT
TRBD1 TRBJ2-6 few TRBV20-1 CSARDVTGTGRSGANVLTF TGCAGTGCTAGAGACGTAACCGGGACAGGGCGCTCTGGGGCCAACGTCCTGACTTTC
TRBD2 TRBJ2-3 . TRBV3-1 CASSQSSGGTDTQYF TGTGCCAGCAGCCAATCTAGCGGGGGCACAGATACGCAGTATTTT
TRBD1 TRBJ1-2 many TRBV28 CASNPGQLYGYTF TGTGCCAGCAATCCGGGACAGCTCTATGGCTACACCTTC
TRBD1 TRBJ2-7 . TRBV18 CASSDRVLSYEQYF TGTGCCAGCTCCGACAGGGTATTATCCTACGAGCAGTACTTC
. TRBJ2-5 few TRBV21-1 CASGVQKETQYF TGTGCCAGCGGCGTTCAGAAAGAGACCCAGTACTTC
. TRBJ2-1 few TRBV5-1 CASSSLGYALYNEQFF TGCGCCAGCAGCTCTCTCGGGTACGCACTATACAATGAGCAGTTCTTC
TRBD1 TRBJ2-7 . TRBV11-2 CASSSYRGVYEQYF TGTGCCAGCAGCTCCTACAGGGGGGTCTACGAGCAGTACTTC
TRBD2 TRBJ2-7 . TRBV9 CASSPDLSGRAHEQYF TGTGCCAGCAGCCCTGACCTTAGCGGGAGGGCCCACGAGCAGTACTTC
TRBD2 TRBJ2-7 . TRBV5-1 CASSLVPAGFDEQYF TGCGCCAGCAGCTTGGTTCCAGCGGGATTCGACGAGCAGTACTTC
. TRBJ1-1 once TRBV5-5 CASSLGTAQIEAFF TGTGCCAGCAGCTTGGGGACAGCTCAGATTGAAGCTTTCTTT
. TRBJ1-5 . TRBV9 CASSPDGRIQHF TGTGCCAGCAGCCCCGATGGAAGAATCCAGCATTTT
. TRBJ2-3 few TRBV29-1 CSVALGTAFTDTQYF TGCAGCGTTGCCCTCGGGACGGCATTCACAGATACGCAGTATTTT
TRBD2 TRBJ2-3 few TRBV4-2 CASSQDGTSGGDTQYF TGTGCCAGCAGCCAAGACGGGACTAGCGGGGGGGATACGCAGTATTTT
. TRBJ2-1 . TRBV14 CASSPRISYNEQFF TGTGCCAGCAGCCCCCGGATCTCCTACAATGAGCAGTTCTTC
TRBD1 TRBJ1-4 few TRBV10-2 CATARWGTGDEKLFF TGCGCCACAGCTCGGTGGGGGACAGGGGATGAAAAACTGTTTTTT
. TRBJ1-1 . TRBV2 CASSEAPGYNTEAFF TGTGCCAGCAGTGAAGCACCAGGCTACAACACTGAAGCTTTCTTT
. TRBJ1-4 few TRBV5-1 CASSLNTGGDEKLFF TGCGCCAGCAGCTTGAACACGGGAGGGGATGAAAAACTGTTTTTT
TRBD2 TRBJ2-3 . TRBV20-1 CSASTSGMGDTQYF TGCAGTGCTAGTACTAGCGGGATGGGAGATACGCAGTATTTT
. TRBJ2-5 many TRBV2 CASSGPGRGETQYF TGTGCCAGCAGTGGACCTGGCCGGGGAGAGACCCAGTACTTC
TRBD1 TRBJ2-7 . TRBV5-1 CASSWGTGGITEQYF TGCGCCAGCAGCTGGGGGACAGGGGGAATTACCGAGCAGTACTTC
. TRBJ2-5 . TRBV7-2 CASSLALTAETQYF TGTGCCAGCAGCTTAGCGTTGACAGCCGAGACCCAGTACTTC
. TRBJ2-7 . TRBV9 CASSETWSSYEQYF TGTGCCAGCAGCGAAACTTGGTCCTCCTACGAGCAGTACTTC
. TRBJ1-6 . TRBV10-3 CAISGPQRANSPLHF TGTGCCATCAGTGGACCACAGCGGGCTAATTCACCCCTCCACTTT
TRBD2 TRBJ2-7 few TRBV6-1 CASSRGGAREQYF TGTGCCAGCAGTCGCGGGGGGGCACGCGAGCAGTACTTC
TRBD2 TRBJ2-3 many TRBV7-6 CASSRRPSGAISSTDTQYF TGTGCCAGCAGCCGCCGTCCTAGCGGGGCAATTTCTAGCACAGATACGCAGTATTTT
TRBD2 TRBJ2-2 few TRBV27 CASRDWTSLAGELFF TGTGCCAGCAGAGATTGGACTAGCCTGGCCGGGGAGCTGTTTTTT
. TRBJ2-7 . TRBV20-1 CSARDNQRRVYEQYF TGCAGTGCTAGAGATAACCAGCGCCGGGTCTACGAGCAGTACTTC
. TRBJ2-2 . TRBV10-3 CATILGSNTGELFF TGTGCCACCATACTAGGATCGAACACCGGGGAGCTGTTTTTT
TRBD1 TRBJ2-7 . TRBV6-2/TRBV6-3 CASSSIITGGIYGEQYF TGTGCCAGCAGTTCAATTATAACAGGGGGCATTTATGGCGAGCAGTACTTC
TRBD2 TRBJ2-7 . TRBV7-9 CASSEAGVGEQYF TGTGCCAGCAGCGAAGCGGGAGTGGGGGAGCAGTACTTC
. TRBJ1-4 . TRBV20-1 CSAIIRENEKLFF TGCAGTGCTATTATCAGGGAAAATGAAAAACTGTTTTTT